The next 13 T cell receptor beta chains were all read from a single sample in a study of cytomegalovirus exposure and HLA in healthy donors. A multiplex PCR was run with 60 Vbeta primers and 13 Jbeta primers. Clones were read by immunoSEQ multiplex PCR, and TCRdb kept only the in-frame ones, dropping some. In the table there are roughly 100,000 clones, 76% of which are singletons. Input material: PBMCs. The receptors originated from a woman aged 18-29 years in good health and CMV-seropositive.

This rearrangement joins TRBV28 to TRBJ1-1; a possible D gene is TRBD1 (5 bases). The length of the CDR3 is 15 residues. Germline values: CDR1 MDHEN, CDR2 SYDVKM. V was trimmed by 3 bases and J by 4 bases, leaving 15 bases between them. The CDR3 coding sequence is TGTGCCAGCAGTTTCGGGCAGGGATGGGGCACTGAAGCTTTCTTT. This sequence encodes CASSFGQGWGTEAFF.

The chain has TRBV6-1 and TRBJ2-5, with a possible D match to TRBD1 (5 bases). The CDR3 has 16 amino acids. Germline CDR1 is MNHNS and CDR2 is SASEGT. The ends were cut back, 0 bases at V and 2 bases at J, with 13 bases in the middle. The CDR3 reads CASSEAGDADQETQYF. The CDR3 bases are TGTGCCAGCAGTGAAGCAGGGGATGCGGATCAAGAGACCCAGTACTTC.

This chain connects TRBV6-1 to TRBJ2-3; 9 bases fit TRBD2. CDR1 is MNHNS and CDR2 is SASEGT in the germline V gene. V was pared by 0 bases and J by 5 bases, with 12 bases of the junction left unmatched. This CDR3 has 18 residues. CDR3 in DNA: TGTGCCAGCAGTGAAGCGGTTCTAGCGGGGTTTGTCGGAGATACGCAGTATTTT. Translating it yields CASSEAVLAGFVGDTQYF.

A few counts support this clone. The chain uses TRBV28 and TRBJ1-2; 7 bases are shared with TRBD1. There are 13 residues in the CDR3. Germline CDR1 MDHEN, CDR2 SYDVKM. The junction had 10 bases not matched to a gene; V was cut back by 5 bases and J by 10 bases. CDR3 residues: CASSDLRGRLYTF. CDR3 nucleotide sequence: TGTGCCAGCAGTGACCTGAGGGGGCGCCTCTACACCTTC.

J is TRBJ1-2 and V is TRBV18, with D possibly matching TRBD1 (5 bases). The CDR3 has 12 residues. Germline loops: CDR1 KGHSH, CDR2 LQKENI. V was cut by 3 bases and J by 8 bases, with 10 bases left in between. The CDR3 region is CASSPPGEGYTF. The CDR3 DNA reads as TGTGCCAGCTCACCGCCGGGGGAAGGCTACACCTTC.

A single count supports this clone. This CDR3 is CASSYRVSTGELFF. The DNA of the CDR3 is TGTGCCAGCAGCTACAGGGTATCCACCGGGGAGCTGTTTTTT. The chain employs TRBV2 and TRBJ2-2; D may be TRBD1 (6 bases). V dropped 6 bases and J dropped 4 bases, with 12 bases sitting between them. Germline CDR1 and CDR2: SNHLY and FYNNEI. The CDR3 runs to 14 residues.

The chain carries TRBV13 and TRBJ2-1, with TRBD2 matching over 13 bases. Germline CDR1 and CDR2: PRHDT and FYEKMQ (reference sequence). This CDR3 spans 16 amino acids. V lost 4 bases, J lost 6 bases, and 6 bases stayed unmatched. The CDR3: CASSSTTSGRPNEQFF. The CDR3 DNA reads TGTGCCAGCAGCTCGACGACTAGCGGGAGGCCCAATGAGCAGTTCTTC.

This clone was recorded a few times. This chain's CDR3 is CASSPHTDTQYF. The CDR3 DNA is TGTGCCAGCAGTCCCCACACAGATACGCAGTATTTT. The J gene is TRBJ2-3, the V gene TRBV6-1; no clear D. The ends were cut back, 5 bases at V and 2 bases at J, with 5 bases in the middle. The CDR3 covers 12 residues. Germline V gives CDR1 MNHNS, CDR2 SASEGT.

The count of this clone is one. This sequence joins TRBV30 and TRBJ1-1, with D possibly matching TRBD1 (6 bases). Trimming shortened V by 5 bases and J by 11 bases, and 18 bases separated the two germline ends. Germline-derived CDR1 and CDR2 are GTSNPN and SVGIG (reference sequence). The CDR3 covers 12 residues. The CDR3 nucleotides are TGTGCCTGGTCCACTACTTTCGACAGGGCTTTCTTT. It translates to CAWSTTFDRAFF. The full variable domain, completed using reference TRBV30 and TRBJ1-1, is SQTIHQWPATLVQPVGSPLSLECTVEGTSNPNLYWYRQAAGRGLQLLFYSVGIGQISSEVPQNLSASRPQDRQFILSSKKLLLSDSGFYLCAWSTTFDRAFFGQGTRLTVV.

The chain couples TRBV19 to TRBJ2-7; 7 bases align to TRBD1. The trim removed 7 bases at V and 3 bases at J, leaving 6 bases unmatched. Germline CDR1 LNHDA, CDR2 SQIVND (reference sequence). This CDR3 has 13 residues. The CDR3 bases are TGTGCCAGTAAACCGACAGGGTACTACGAGCAGTACTTC. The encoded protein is CASKPTGYYEQYF.

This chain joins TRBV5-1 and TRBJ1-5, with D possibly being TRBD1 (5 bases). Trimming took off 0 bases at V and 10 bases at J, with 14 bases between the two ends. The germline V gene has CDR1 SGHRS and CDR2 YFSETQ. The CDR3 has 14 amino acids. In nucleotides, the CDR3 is TGCGCCAGCAGCTTGGAGGGGTTAAAAGGACCCCAGCATTTT. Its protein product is CASSLEGLKGPQHF. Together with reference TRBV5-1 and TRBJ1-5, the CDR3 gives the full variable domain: KAGVTQTPRYLIKTRGQQVTLSCSPISGHRSVSWYQQTPGQGLQFLFEYFSETQRNKGNFPGRFSGRQFSNSRSEMNVSTLELGDSALYLCASSLEGLKGPQHFGDGTRLSIL.

This CDR3 is CASSKEEADYLVYNEQFF. DNA of the CDR3: TGTGCCAGCAGCAAAGAGGAGGCGGACTACCTCGTCTACAATGAGCAGTTCTTC. J is TRBJ2-1 and V is TRBV21-1; TRBD2 is taken as the D call from the table, unchecked against the DNA. TRBV21-1 is shown as a pseudogene. This CDR3 has 18 amino acids.

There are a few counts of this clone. The CDR3 loop is CASSTGQNTEAFF. The CDR3 region has the DNA TGTGCCAGCAGCACAGGACAGAACACTGAAGCTTTCTTT. The genes are TRBV7-9 and TRBJ1-1, with D possibly being TRBD1 (5 bases). Germline V gives CDR1 SEHNR, CDR2 FQNEAQ (reference sequence). Trimming left V 5 bases short and J 1 base short, with 8 bases between. The CDR3 has 13 residues.